This TCR beta chain was sequenced during a study of graft-versus-host responses after intestinal transplantation (dated by TCRdb to the early 2020s). Study-level background: Multivisceral, liver-intestinal, or isolated intestinal transplants were received by the recipients. All recipients received anti-thymocyte globulin induction followed by maintenance tacrolimus and steroids for roughly 3 years. Bulk TCR-beta CDR3 sequencing was used to track graft-versus-host and host-versus-graft alloreactive T cell clones in the graft, circulation and bone marrow after intestinal transplantation. To identify alloreactive clones, pre-transplant mixed lymphocyte reaction products were sequenced and then compared with unstimulated pre-transplant donor and recipient T cells. A cohort of fewer than 25 intestinal transplant recipients, including one retransplant, was enrolled, and a few patients lacking pretransplant specimens were excluded. Donor T cell macrochimerism was defined as a peak of at least 4% donor T cells among recipient peripheral blood mononuclear cells. Samples from a few later patients were sequenced in-house on an Illumina MiSeq with MiXCR processing rather than by the commercial service. What the work shows at the level of the full study, not this receptor alone: Conclusions were limited by the relatively low number and heterogeneity of intestinal transplant patients. High GvH to HvG T cell clonal ratios were observed in the allografts of patients with donor T cell macrochimerism. GvH clones turned up in recipient bone marrow, with some appearing earlier in ileal mucosa or blood, a pattern consistent with an intestinal mucosal origin. Early after transplant, peak levels of circulating GvH clones were associated with declines in HvG clones.

As regards this clone: It has no known antigen specificity. No qualities accompany the bases; no much larger clone lies one base away.

The library was built by means of the immunoSEQ multiplex PCR assay. In most patients, genomic DNA was isolated using the Qiagen DNeasy Blood and Tissue Kit and sent frozen to Adaptive Biotechnologies for TCR sequencing. Adaptive Biotechnologies carried out high-throughput TCR-beta CDR3 sequencing of genomic DNA for most patients. The paper's processing steps were these. Adaptive's ImmunoSEQ software was the source of the TCR sequencing data for 15 to 20 patients, while a few other patients were processed with MiXCR and VDJtools. To correct CD4 versus CD8 sorting errors, sequences present in both subsets at a frequency ratio below 5:1 were removed. CDR3 nucleotide sequences shared between donor and recipient were removed because the origin of such sequences could not be assigned. At least 2-fold expansion over unstimulated cells and a minimum CFSE-low frequency of 0.002% (template counts) or 0.001% (read counts) were required for clones to be classified as alloreactive. Mappable clones were those detected in sequenced pre-transplant spleen, lymph node, or MLR CFSE-low populations of the donor or recipient. Cumulative frequency of alloreactive clones was calculated as a percentage of all sequences weighted by copy number. The table comes from immuneACCESS by way of TCRdb, which keeps in-frame sequences with V and J called. Part of the clones is missing from these tables; in studies checked, under half for an unresolved V gene and the rest for unknown reasons. V, J and clone size are those of that table, while D and trimming were read from the DNA. The sample contains some 110,000 clones, around 92% of them found a single time. Approximately 1% of the sample lies in the top ten.

The time point label, read with the paper, signifies: cells obtained before transplantation from donor or recipient. CD3+CD4+ and CD3+CD8+ populations were FACS-sorted from unstimulated pre-transplant donor and recipient cells taken from spleen or lymph nodes. V and J are trimmed by 0 bases and 4 bases, and the gene matches miss 5 bases of the junction. The CDR3, from cysteine to phenylalanine, totals 16 residues. CDR3 DNA is the only sequence kept; it has 48 bases, read in frame from the first base. The chain couples TRBV23-1 to TRBJ1-5, and 8 bases in between align with TRBD1. TRBV23-1 is given ORF status, its function remaining uncertain. The sequence derives from a human donor who was the organ donor for an intestinal transplant. The sequenced sample was unstimulated CD8+ T cells sorted from spleen or lymph node cells, obtained before transplant. For the CDR3, the sequence is CASSQSLQGANQPQHF. The sequenced DNA is TGCGCCAGCAGTCAATCCCTCCAGGGGGCGAATCAGCCCCAGCATTTT.